Below, 14 T cell receptor beta chains from the same sample are listed, as sequenced in a study of multiple sclerosis patients with progressive multifocal leukoencephalopathy. This sample's time point: time of PML onset. Only in-frame clones appear in the TCRdb table, and some are missing; sequencing was by immunoSEQ multiplex PCR. Among some 28,000 clones listed, 75% to 90% were seen once. The sample consisted of PBMCs, taken from a patient treated with natalizumab. These TCRs come from a woman aged 30 to 39 with progressive multifocal leukoencephalopathy.

This clone has a single count. V usage is TRBV19 and J usage is TRBJ2-5, with D possibly TRBD1 on 6 matching bases. The CDR3 length is 18 residues. V lost 1 base, J lost 5 bases, and 23 bases lay in between. Per germline, CDR1 LNHDA and CDR2 SQIVND (reference sequence). CDR3 amino acids: CASSIVEASQRGGETQYF. CDR3 DNA sequence: TGTGCCAGTAGTATAGTAGAGGCTAGCCAGCGTGGGGGCGAGACCCAGTACTTC. Combining the CDR3 with reference TRBV19 and TRBJ2-5 gives the whole variable domain DGGITQSPKYLFRKEGQNVTLSCEQNLNHDAMYWYRQDPGQGLRLIYYSQIVNDFQKGDIAEGYSVSREKKESFPLTVTSAQKNPTAFYLCASSIVEASQRGGETQYFGPGTRLLVL.

This clone is a singleton in its sample. The genes are TRBV6-1 and TRBJ1-2; TRBD1 matches at 11 bases. The CDR3 is 15 residues long. Germline CDR1 reads MNHNS; CDR2 reads SASEGT. V lost 7 bases to trimming and J lost 8 bases; unmatched junction nucleotides: 12. CDR3 DNA sequence: TGTGCCAGCATGCCGGAATGGACAGGGGGCTTGGGCTACACCTTC. Protein product: CASMPEWTGGLGYTF.

The chain carries TRBV7-9 and TRBJ2-3; D is unresolved. CDR1 is SEHNR and CDR2 is FQNEAQ in the germline V gene (reference sequence). V lost 2 bases and J lost 3, with 6 bases in between. The CDR3 sequence is 13 residues long. For the CDR3, the DNA is TGTGCCAGCAGCTTATCGATGACAGATACGCAGTATTTT. Translated, it gives CASSLSMTDTQYF.

The rearrangement uses TRBV18 and TRBJ2-5; perhaps TRBD1 as D (5 bases). TRBJ2-7 explains the end of the DNA better; the J call may be wrong. This CDR3 contains 18 residues. The V gene's germline CDR1 is KGHSH and CDR2 LQKENI. Here the CDR3 DNA reads TGTGCCAGCTCACCACGCAGCTTAGGTATAGGGGCGAGATACGAGCAGTACTTC. This translates into CASSPRSLGIGARYEQYF.

The DNA for the CDR3 is TGTGCCATCAGTGAGGGGGTCGGGGCCAACGTCCTGACTTTC. Residues: CAISEGVGANVLTF. The chain joins TRBV10-3 to TRBJ2-6; D uncertain. CDR1 is ENHRY and CDR2 is SYGVKD in the germline V gene. The CDR3 has 14 amino acids. Between the trimmed V and J ends, which lost 2 bases and 4 bases, there was a span of 6 bases.

This chain connects TRBV27 to TRBJ1-2; D not certain. V was pared by 5 bases and J by 2 bases, with 3 bases between. Germline CDR1 is MNHEY and CDR2 is SMNVEV (reference sequence). The CDR3 is 11 residues long. DNA of the CDR3: TGTGCCAGCAGTGGGAACTATGGCTACACCTTC. Protein sequence: CASSGNYGYTF.

The chain is built from TRBV9 and TRBJ2-3; 10 bases line up with TRBD2. V dropped 3 bases and J dropped 1; count of bases not matched to a gene: 2. CDR1 and CDR2 (germline): SGDLS, YYNGEE. The CDR3 runs 15 residues. For the CDR3, the DNA is TGTGCCAGCAGCGGCGGACTAGCGGGCACAGATACGCAGTATTTT. Translating it yields CASSGGLAGTDTQYF.

The chain combines TRBV19 with TRBJ2-5, with 11 bases matching TRBD1. The CDR3 is made up of 13 amino acids. The V and J ends lost 9 bases and 4 bases, in that order; junction bases with no gene match: 4. Germline V CDR1 and CDR2: LNHDA, SQIVND (reference sequence). The CDR3 region has the DNA TGTGCCAGCGGACAGGGGGCACGAGAGACCCAGTACTTC. It is translated as CASGQGARETQYF. Based on the CDR3 plus reference TRBV19 and TRBJ2-5, the full variable domain is DGGITQSPKYLFRKEGQNVTLSCEQNLNHDAMYWYRQDPGQGLRLIYYSQIVNDFQKGDIAEGYSVSREKKESFPLTVTSAQKNPTAFYLCASGQGARETQYFGPGTRLLVL.

J is TRBJ2-7 and V is TRBV6-6, with TRBD1 matching 8 bases. Germline CDR1 reads MNHNY; CDR2 reads SVGAGI (reference sequence). This CDR3 has 16 amino acids. With V trimmed by 0 bases and J by 7 bases, 11 bases remained unmatched. The CDR3 DNA is TGTGCCAGCAGTTACTCTTCCGGGACAGGCAACGGGGAGCAGTACTTC. Translating it yields CASSYSSGTGNGEQYF.

The CDR3 nucleotides are TGTGCCAGCAGCTTCGGCGGTAGCACAGATACGCAGTATTTT. This gives the protein CASSFGGSTDTQYF. The V and J genes are TRBV7-9 and TRBJ2-3; D call uncertain. Trimming pared 3 bases from V and 0 bases from J, leaving 7 bases between. Per germline, CDR1 SEHNR and CDR2 FQNEAQ (reference sequence). The CDR3 consists of 14 residues. The full variable domain, in which reference TRBV7-9 and TRBJ2-3 provide the parts outside the CDR3, is DTGVSQNPRHKITKRGQNVTFRCDPISEHNRLYWYRQTLGQGPEFLTYFQNEAQLEKSRLLSDRFSAERPKGSFSTLEIQRTEQGDSAMYLCASSFGGSTDTQYFGPGTRLTVL.

The rearrangement joins TRBV18 to TRBJ2-5; no definite D call. From germline, CDR1 is KGHSH and CDR2 LQKENI. The CDR3 is made up of 11 amino acids. Trimming took 3 bases from V and 5 from J, leaving 4 bases between them. The CDR3 here is CASSPRETQYF. In DNA, the CDR3 is TGTGCCAGCTCACCTAGGGAGACCCAGTACTTC.

In the case of this clone: At one end, the junction sequence differs from germline, possibly due to a read error. The rearrangement links TRBV14 to TRBJ2-3, with 13 bases aligning to TRBD2. The germline CDR1 and CDR2 sequences are SGHDN and FVKESK. The CDR3 is 15 residues long. The CDR3 here is CASGQTSGRGDTQYF. DNA of the CDR3: TGTGCCAGCGGCCAAACTAGCGGGAGGGGAGATACGCAGTATTTT.

This clone has only one observation. This rearrangement joins TRBV10-3 to TRBJ2-1, with D perhaps matching TRBD1 or TRBD2 (5 bases each). The CDR3 contains 15 residues. V lost 6 bases and J 1 base, leaving 13 bases between the germline ends. Germline values: CDR1 ENHRY, CDR2 SYGVKD. The CDR3, as DNA: TGTGCCATCAGGTTGGGGCCGGGATCCTACAATGAGCAGTTCTTC. Translated, it gives CAIRLGPGSYNEQFF.

The V gene is TRBV9, the J gene TRBJ2-1, with TRBD2 as a possible D gene (6 bases). CDR3 length: 19 residues. Between the trimmed V and J ends, which lost 4 bases and 4 bases, there was a span of 27 bases. CDR1 is SGDLS, CDR2 YYNGEE, per germline. CDR3 DNA sequence: TGTGCCAGCAGCTTCAAGCCCCGTCTTATGGGAGGTAGGTACAATGAGCAGTTCTTC. It translates to CASSFKPRLMGGRYNEQFF. Combining the CDR3 with reference TRBV9 and TRBJ2-1 gives the whole variable domain DSGVTQTPKHLITATGQRVTLRCSPRSGDLSVYWYQQSLDQGLQFLIQYYNGEERAKGNILERFSAQQFPDLHSELNLSSLELGDSALYFCASSFKPRLMGGRYNEQFFGPGTRLTVL.